This T cell receptor (beta chain) is from a study of shared clonotypes between healthy human individuals. At the level of the study: A few men and a couple of women, aged 18 to 49, were donors. Study-wide points: Estimated richness was generally greater in naive than memory subsets. Roughly 5% of naive CD4 clonotypes were common to several donors.

The germline V gene encodes CDR1 SNHLY and CDR2 FYNNEI. The V gene lost 0 bases and the J gene lost 4 bases, with 13 bases spanning the gap. CDR3 size: 16 residues. The method was immunoSEQ multiplex PCR; TCRdb's version includes in-frame clones alone and lacks a portion of them. The sample has around 1.9 million clones; 80% to 95% are singletons. With regard to this clone: Antigen: not known.

It was CD45RO-negative cells, positively selected for CCR7, that made up naive CD8 cells, with terminally differentiated effector memory CD45RA+ cells excluded. The healthy adult donors were HIV-negative and reported no recent acute infections or vaccinations. Sequencing was carried out using naive CD8+ T cells from PBMCs. This rearrangement joins TRBV2 to TRBJ1-5; a possible D gene is TRBD1 (6 bases). The TCR comes from a man aged 18 to 35 in good health. Some clones in this sample may be carry-over from other donors' samples. CDR3 residues: CASSEALRDKNQPQHF. CDR3 DNA: TGTGCCAGCAGTGAAGCGCTTAGGGACAAGAATCAGCCCCAGCATTTT.